One and the same sample provided the 27 T cell receptor beta chains below, sequenced in a study of identical twins. Each CDR3 protein is one row after TCRdb ran MiXCR on the 5' RACE reads. Among 300,000 to 350,000 distinct CDR3 sequences listed, more than 9% were seen once. These same records also appear under a second study, on yellow fever vaccine responses in identical twins.

The specimen sequenced was CD8+ T cells sorted from blood. The receptor source for this set is a woman younger than 35 in good health.

This clonotype was counted many times. The rearrangement links TRBV28 to TRBJ2-1, with a weak D call TRBD1 (6 bases). Germline assignment: CDR1 MDHEN and CDR2 SYDVKM. CDR3 length: 15 residues. V lost 2 bases and J lost 2, with 10 bases in between. The CDR3 protein is CASSLVGGTYNEQFF. The CDR3 DNA is TGTGCCAGCAGTTTAGTAGGGGGAACCTACAATGAGCAGTTCTTC.

This clonotype occurred a few times. The rearrangement links TRBV27 to TRBJ1-1; 7 positions match TRBD1. The CDR3 sequence is 14 residues long. Trimming took 5 bases from V and 0 from J; bases not matched to a gene: 3. Germline assignment: CDR1 MNHEY and CDR2 SMNVEV (reference sequence). The CDR3, as DNA: TGTGCCAGCAGTCGGGGACAGATGAACACTGAAGCTTTCTTT. Its protein product is CASSRGQMNTEAFF.

This clonotype has just a few counts. The CDR3 loop reads CASSQNPGQGALDEQFF. CDR3 bases: TGCGCCAGCAGCCAGAACCCGGGACAGGGGGCTCTGGATGAGCAGTTCTTC. The V and J genes are TRBV4-1 and TRBJ2-1, with 12 nucleotides matching TRBD1. The CDR3 has 17 amino acids. CDR1 and CDR2 from the germline V gene are MGHRA and YSYEKL. With 3 bases clipped from V and 8 bases from J, the junction kept 11 bases outside the gene matches.

This clonotype was seen ten or more times. The chain combines TRBV4-1 with TRBJ2-7; D ambiguous. Germline assignment: CDR1 MGHRA and CDR2 YSYEKL. Trimming removed 4 bases from V and 0 bases from J, with 13 bases in between. This CDR3 region has 15 residues. The CDR3 DNA sequence: TGCGCCAGCAGCCCTTTTGTGGGCCGCTCCTACGAGCAGTACGTC. Its protein product is CASSPFVGRSYEQYV.

This clonotype was counted between two and nine times. The V call is TRBV5-1, the J call TRBJ2-1; TRBD1 is a possible D gene (6 bases). The CDR3 has 17 residues. Germline V gene lookup returns CDR1 SGHRS and CDR2 YFSETQ. The V end lost 4 bases, the J end lost 3 bases, and 20 bases lay between the germline ends. CDR3 region: CASSQLTGSSIYNEQFF. The CDR3 region has the DNA TGCGCCAGCAGCCAGCTAACAGGGTCCTCTATCTACAATGAGCAGTTCTTC.

The rearrangement joins TRBV12-3 or TRBV12-4 to TRBJ1-2; possibly TRBD1 for D (6 bases). There are 14 residues in the CDR3. V gave up 8 bases and J gave up 10 bases, with 23 bases separating them. Written as DNA, the CDR3 is TGTGCCAGCTCCGGGGGCCGGGTTAATGGCGCCTACACCTTC. Encoded protein: CASSGGRVNGAYTF.

To note about this clonotype: A much larger clonotype is one base distant, so this may be a read error. Here the CDR3 omits its conserved ending phenylalanine or tryptophan, so a read error is the likely source. The J gene is TRBJ2-1, the V gene TRBV3-1; D might be TRBD2 (6 bases). The CDR3 has 15 amino acids. V was shortened by 4 bases and J by 9 bases, with 19 bases between the two germline ends. Per germline, CDR1 LGHDT and CDR2 YNNKEL (reference sequence). The CDR3 nucleotides are TGTGCCAGCAGCCTCCTCCTATTAGCGGATGGTGAGCAGTTCTCC. It codes for CASSLLLLADGEQFS.

The chain couples TRBV7-9 to TRBJ2-5, with 9 bases fitting TRBD1. With V trimmed by 5 bases and J by 9 bases, 4 bases remained unmatched. The germline V gene encodes CDR1 SEHNR and CDR2 FQNEAQ (reference sequence). There are 12 residues in the CDR3. The CDR3 spells CASSRDREAQYF. For the CDR3, the DNA is TGTGCCAGCAGCCGGGACAGGGAGGCCCAGTACTTC.

This clonotype has at least ten counts. The chain has TRBV12-3 or TRBV12-4 and TRBJ2-7, with D perhaps given as TRBD1 or TRBD2 (5 bases each). Trimming removed 8 bases from V and 0 bases from J, with 8 bases in between. The CDR3 spans 12 residues. CDR3 coding DNA: TGTGCCAGCGGGGGAAGCTCCTACGAGCAGTACTTC. Amino acid sequence: CASGGSSYEQYF.

This chain uses TRBV5-1 with TRBJ2-1; 7 bases are shared with TRBD2. The CDR3 length is 17 residues. The V segment lost 4 bases and the J segment 0 bases; nucleotides outside the gene matches: 10. Germline V lookup: CDR1 SGHRS, CDR2 YFSETQ. The CDR3 DNA reads TGCGCCAGCAGCCCGAGGGGACTAACCAGCTCCTACAATGAGCAGTTCTTC. As protein: CASSPRGLTSSYNEQFF. Drawing the rest from reference TRBV5-1 and TRBJ2-1, the complete variable domain is KAGVTQTPRYLIKTRGQQVTLSCSPISGHRSVSWYQQTPGQGLQFLFEYFSETQRNKGNFPGRFSGRQFSNSRSEMNVSTLELGDSALYLCASSPRGLTSSYNEQFFGPGTRLTVL.

The V and J genes are TRBV28 and TRBJ2-1; tentatively, D is TRBD1 (6 bases). There are 13 residues in the CDR3. With 10 bases removed from V and 2 bases from J, the gap between germline ends came to 12 bases. From germline, CDR1 is MDHEN and CDR2 SYDVKM. The DNA for the CDR3 is TGTGCCACCCGGGACAAGACCTACAATGAGCAGTTCTTC. Protein sequence: CATRDKTYNEQFF.

This clonotype was observed a few times. CDR3 region: CASSRKPGQGLNGYTF. DNA for the CDR3: TGTGCCAGCAGCCGAAAACCGGGACAGGGATTGAATGGCTACACCTTC. The chain employs TRBV5-6 and TRBJ1-2; 9 bases agree with TRBD1. V lost 4 bases to trimming and J lost 6 bases; unmatched junction nucleotides: 13. Germline values: CDR1 SGHDT, CDR2 YYEEEE. The CDR3 contains 16 residues.

The rearrangement links TRBV3-1 to TRBJ1-1; D gene ambiguous. Germline-derived CDR1 and CDR2 are LGHDT and YNNKEL (reference sequence). The CDR3 length is 14 residues. V dropped 1 base and J dropped 5 bases, with 11 bases sitting between them. Here the CDR3 DNA reads TGTGCCAGCAGCCAAGGGACCGGACGGACTGAAGCTTTCTTT. Protein product: CASSQGTGRTEAFF.

This clonotype was seen more than once but under ten times. The chain has TRBV7-9 and TRBJ2-7; 7 bases are a match to TRBD2. Per germline, CDR1 SEHNR and CDR2 FQNEAQ (reference sequence). Unmatched junction bases numbered 4, after V lost 2 bases and J lost 3 bases. This CDR3 is 14 amino acids long. The chain's CDR3 is CASSLRGERYEQYF. The CDR3 coding sequence is TGTGCCAGCAGCTTACGGGGGGAGCGCTACGAGCAGTACTTC.

CDR3 amino acids: CASSTEGLAGDPSYNEQFF. The CDR3 coding sequence is TGTGCCAGTAGTACCGAGGGACTAGCGGGAGACCCCTCCTACAATGAGCAGTTCTTC. The V and J genes are TRBV19 and TRBJ2-1, with 14 bases matching TRBD2. The CDR3 runs 19 residues. From germline, CDR1 is LNHDA and CDR2 SQIVND (reference sequence). V was clipped by 4 bases and J by 0 bases; unmatched bases: 8.

This clonotype has more than one count but fewer than ten. The chain links TRBV19 to TRBJ2-1; possible D gene TRBD2, 5 bases. Germline CDR1 is LNHDA and CDR2 is SQIVND (reference sequence). V shed 3 bases and J shed 7 bases, with 10 bases lying between them. The CDR3 is 13 residues long. The CDR3 reads CASSIGVWNEQFF. In DNA, the CDR3 is TGTGCCAGTAGTATCGGGGTTTGGAATGAGCAGTTCTTC.

The sample holds many counts of this clonotype. The genes are TRBV7-8 and TRBJ2-5, with TRBD2 matching over 9 bases. The CDR3 consists of 17 residues. Unmatched junction bases numbered 7, after V lost 0 bases and J lost 2 bases. Germline values: CDR1 SGHVS, CDR2 FQNEAQ. The CDR3 DNA sequence: TGTGCCAGCAGCTTAGCTGAGGGACTAGCCGTTCAAGAGACCCAGTACTTC. This encodes CASSLAEGLAVQETQYF.

The genes are TRBV2 and TRBJ2-1; weak D call: TRBD2 (6 bases). Looked up from germline, CDR1 is SNHLY and CDR2 is FYNNEI. V lost 7 bases to trimming and J lost 7 bases, with 17 bases between them. CDR3 length equals 14 residues. CDR3 amino acids: CASISSSGANEQFF. CDR3 bases: TGTGCCAGCATTTCCTCGTCGGGAGCTAATGAGCAGTTCTTC.

The sample holds a few counts of this clonotype. This rearrangement joins TRBV4-1 to TRBJ2-3; 10 bases are a match to TRBD2. The germline V gene encodes CDR1 MGHRA and CDR2 YSYEKL. Trimming at V came to 3 bases and at J to 6 bases, leaving 6 bases not matched to a gene. This CDR3 is built from 15 residues. This CDR3 reads CASSQTPSGGDTQYF. As DNA, the CDR3 is TGCGCCAGCAGCCAGACCCCTAGCGGGGGTGATACGCAGTATTTT.

This clonotype was seen a few times. V usage is TRBV28 and J usage is TRBJ2-7; 10 nucleotides agree with TRBD2. In germline, CDR1 is MDHEN, CDR2 SYDVKM. V shed 3 bases and J 1 base; nucleotides not matched to a gene: 6. The CDR3 covers 16 residues. CDR3 nucleotide sequence: TGTGCCAGCAGTTTGGGTAGCGGGGGGATATCCTACGAGCAGTACGTC. Amino acids: CASSLGSGGISYEQYV.

The chain employs TRBV11-2 and TRBJ2-1; the D gene is possibly TRBD2 (6 bases). Germline CDR1 reads SGHAT; CDR2 reads FQNNGV. V dropped 6 bases and J dropped 8 bases, with 23 bases sitting between them. This CDR3 comprises 16 residues. Here the CDR3 reads CASSPYAYGGFDEQFF. The CDR3, as DNA: TGTGCCAGCAGTCCTTATGCCTACGGAGGGTTCGATGAGCAGTTCTTC.

As regards this clonotype: A much larger clone lies a single base off, so this may be a read error. The chain joins TRBV9 to TRBJ2-3; D call uncertain. Per the germline V gene, CDR1 is SGDLS and CDR2 is YYNGEE. There are 13 residues in the CDR3. CDR3 DNA sequence: TGTGCCAGCAGCGTAGCGGGCACAGATACGCACTATTTT. Translating it yields CASSVAGTDTHYF.

V is TRBV6-1 and J is TRBJ1-1; weak D call: TRBD1 (5 bases). V lost 4 bases to trimming and J lost 0 bases, with 12 bases between them. This CDR3 region has 15 residues. CDR1 and CDR2 from the germline V gene are MNHNS and SASEGT. In DNA form, the CDR3 reads TGTGCCAGCAGTGCAGGGTTTCGAGTGAACACTGAAGCTTTCTTT. Amino acid sequence: CASSAGFRVNTEAFF.

There are many counts of this clonotype. The gene calls are TRBV27 and TRBJ2-1; the D call may be TRBD1 or TRBD2 (5 bases each). Germline V gene data show CDR1 as MNHEY and CDR2 as SMNVEV (reference sequence). The germline V and J ends were trimmed by 2 bases and 8 bases, with 16 bases remaining between them. The CDR3 covers 15 residues. CDR3 loop: CASSLRAGRGDEQFF. CDR3 nucleotides: TGTGCCAGCAGTTTAAGGGCAGGGCGAGGGGATGAGCAGTTCTTC.

This clonotype has a handful of counts. The J gene is TRBJ2-5, the V gene TRBV24-1; TRBD2 agrees at 7 bases. Germline assignment: CDR1 KGHDR and CDR2 SFDVKD. V dropped 3 bases and J dropped 4; count of bases not matched to a gene: 7. The CDR3 totals 15 residues. The CDR3 DNA reads as TGTGCCACCAGTGATCCCGGAGGCGGGGGAGAGACCCAGTACTTC. Protein sequence: CATSDPGGGGETQYF.

In regard to this clonotype: The CDR3 ends on some other residue instead of the conserved phenylalanine or tryptophan, so this is likely a read error. The chain employs TRBV20-1 and TRBJ2-7, with no clear D. CDR3 length: 13 amino acids. V shed 0 bases and J shed 2 bases, with 8 bases lying between them. Germline assignment: CDR1 DFQATT and CDR2 SNEGSKA (reference sequence). The CDR3 loop is CSARDLETYEQYL. CDR3 sequence (DNA): TGCAGTGCTAGAGATTTGGAAACCTACGAGCAGTACCTC.

Only a few counts were recorded for this clonotype. V gene TRBV7-6 combines with J gene TRBJ1-4; 11 bases agree with TRBD1. Germline CDR1 reads SGHVS; CDR2 reads FNYEAQ. The CDR3 has 16 residues. Trimming removed 5 bases from V and 7 bases from J; junction bases left unmatched: 9. The CDR3: CASSQLDRGPGEKLFF. CDR3 nucleotides: TGTGCCAGCAGCCAACTGGACAGGGGGCCGGGTGAAAAACTGTTTTTT. Looking up the rest from reference TRBV7-6 and TRBJ1-4 gives the full variable domain: GAGVSQSPRYKVTKRGQDVALRCDPISGHVSLYWYRQALGQGPEFLTYFNYEAQQDKSGLPNDRFSAERPEGSISTLTIQRTEQRDSAMYRCASSQLDRGPGEKLFFGSGTQLSVL.